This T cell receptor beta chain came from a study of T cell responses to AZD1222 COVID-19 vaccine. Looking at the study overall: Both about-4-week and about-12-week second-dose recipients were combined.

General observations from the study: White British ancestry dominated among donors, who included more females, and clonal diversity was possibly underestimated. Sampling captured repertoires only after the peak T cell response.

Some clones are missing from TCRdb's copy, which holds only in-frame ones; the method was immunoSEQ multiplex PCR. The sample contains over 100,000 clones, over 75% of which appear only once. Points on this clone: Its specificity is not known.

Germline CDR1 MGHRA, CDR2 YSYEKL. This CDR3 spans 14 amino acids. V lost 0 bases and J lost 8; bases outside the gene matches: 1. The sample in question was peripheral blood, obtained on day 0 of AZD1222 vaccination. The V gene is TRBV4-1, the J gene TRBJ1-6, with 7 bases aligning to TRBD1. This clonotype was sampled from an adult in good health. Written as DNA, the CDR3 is TGCGCCAGCAGCCAAGAAGGGGGCCATTCACCCCTCCACTTT. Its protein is CASSQEGGHSPLHF.